A single sample gave rise to the 15 T cell receptor beta chains below, sequenced in a study of shared clonotypes between healthy human individuals. Measured with immunoSEQ multiplex PCR; TCRdb has only the in-frame clones, and not every one. The table has under 600,000 clones, around 79% seen once. The material sequenced was PBMCs. These receptors were obtained from a woman in her thirties or forties in good health. Some clones in this sample may be carry-over from other donors' samples.

With respect to this clone: Other DNA sequences in this sample translate to the same CDR3. The chain has TRBV6-5 and TRBJ2-7; 8 bases match TRBD2. The CDR3 consists of 14 residues. With V trimmed by 5 bases and J by 2 bases, 5 bases remained unmatched. CDR1 is MNHEY and CDR2 is SVGAGI in the germline V gene. CDR3 region: CASSLLAVPYEQYF. CDR3 in DNA: TGTGCCAGCAGTCTACTAGCGGTTCCCTACGAGCAGTACTTC.

The chain carries TRBV9 and TRBJ2-2; D remains unclear. The CDR3 runs 15 residues. Per germline, CDR1 SGDLS and CDR2 YYNGEE. V shed 0 bases and J shed 1 base, with 7 bases lying between them. CDR3: CASSVALGNTGELFF. The CDR3 nucleotides are TGTGCCAGCAGCGTAGCTCTAGGGAACACCGGGGAGCTGTTTTTT.

Only a few counts were recorded for this clone. The rearrangement links TRBV6-5 to TRBJ1-1, with a tentative D call TRBD1 (6 bases). Germline V gives CDR1 MNHEY, CDR2 SVGAGI. This CDR3 region has 11 residues. V was shortened by 6 bases and J by 4 bases, with 6 bases between the two germline ends. In nucleotides, the CDR3 is TGTGCCAGCAGACAGGGCACTGAAGCTTTCTTT. It translates to CASRQGTEAFF.

The J gene is TRBJ1-5, the V gene TRBV6-1; D call uncertain. CDR3 length: 14 residues. The V end was cut by 10 bases, the J end by 0 bases, with 13 bases between. In germline, CDR1 is MNHNS, CDR2 SASEGT. The CDR3 bases are TGTGCCACTCTCAGATCTTATAGCAATCAGCCCCAGCATTTT. It translates to CATLRSYSNQPQHF.

The chain recombines TRBV27 with TRBJ2-5, with D possibly matching TRBD2 (7 bases). The length of the CDR3 is 14 residues. The germline gives CDR1 MNHEY, CDR2 SMNVEV (reference sequence). Between the trimmed V and J ends, which lost 6 bases and 4 bases, there was a span of 15 bases. The DNA of the CDR3 is TGTGCCAGCAGAGGGGGGGTAGCGATAGAGACCCAGTACTTC. This translates into CASRGGVAIETQYF.

The DNA for the CDR3 is TGTGCCAGCAGGAATAGGGACTTATCCTACAATGAGCAGTTCTTC. Translated: CASRNRDLSYNEQFF. The chain is built from TRBV2 and TRBJ2-1; D possibly corresponds to TRBD2 (6 bases). With 6 bases removed from V and 1 base from J, the gap between germline ends came to 13 bases. The CDR3 spans 15 residues. From germline, CDR1 is SNHLY and CDR2 FYNNEI.

The chain is built from TRBV6-1 and TRBJ1-1, with D perhaps matching TRBD1 (5 bases). Germline-derived CDR1 and CDR2 are MNHNS and SASEGT. The CDR3 is made up of 16 amino acids. Trimming removed 4 bases from V and 7 bases from J, with 22 bases in between. CDR3 sequence reads: CASSAGSGSVYSEAFF. The CDR3 DNA reads as TGTGCCAGCAGTGCGGGATCAGGGAGCGTGTACAGTGAAGCTTTCTTT.

The chain recombines TRBV18 with TRBJ2-3; TRBD1 aligns across 10 bases. J gave up 4 bases and V 5 bases, and 15 bases lay outside the gene matches. CDR1 and CDR2 (germline): KGHSH, LQKENI. The CDR3 sequence is 18 residues long. Here the CDR3 reads CASSLSAPGQGRADTQYF. The CDR3 DNA reads TGTGCCAGCTCATTATCGGCTCCGGGACAGGGGAGGGCAGATACGCAGTATTTT. The full variable domain, its missing parts supplied by reference TRBV18 and TRBJ2-3, is NAGVMQNPRHLVRRRGQEARLRCSPMKGHSHVYWYRQLPEEGLKFMVYLQKENIIDESGMPKERFSAEFPKEGPSILRIQQVVRGDSAAYFCASSLSAPGQGRADTQYFGPGTRLTVL.

This sequence joins TRBV28 and TRBJ2-5, with a possible D match to TRBD1 (5 bases). V lost 7 bases and J lost 4, with 16 bases in between. This CDR3 is 14 amino acids long. The germline V gene has CDR1 MDHEN and CDR2 SYDVKM. CDR3 sequence reads: CASTRLGALETQYF. The DNA for the CDR3 is TGTGCCAGCACGCGCCTAGGGGCCTTAGAGACCCAGTACTTC.

The V call is TRBV2, the J call TRBJ2-1; no clear D. The ends were cut back, 4 bases at V and 10 bases at J, with 11 bases in the middle. Germline CDR1 reads SNHLY; CDR2 reads FYNNEI. The CDR3 totals 12 residues. The CDR3, as DNA: TGTGCCAGCAGTGGAAACTACCTGGAGCAGTTCTTC. Translation gives CASSGNYLEQFF.

Ten or more counts support this clone. This chain links TRBV4-3 with TRBJ2-5; no clear D gene. The CDR3 covers 16 residues. The V end was cut by 0 bases, the J end by 2 bases, with 13 bases between. CDR1 is LGHNA and CDR2 is YSLEER in the germline V gene. The CDR3 sequence: CASSQDHRGRQETQYF. CDR3 DNA: TGCGCCAGCAGCCAAGATCACCGAGGCAGGCAAGAGACCCAGTACTTC.

This clone was detected a few times. The chain has TRBV19 and TRBJ2-1; 11 nucleotides align to TRBD1. The CDR3 totals 14 residues. The V gene's germline CDR1 is LNHDA and CDR2 SQIVND (reference sequence). V shed 9 bases, J shed 8 bases, and the junction held 9 bases outside the gene matches. For the CDR3, the DNA is TGTGCCAGCACGGACAGGGGGCGAATCGATGAGCAGTTCTTC. It encodes CASTDRGRIDEQFF. The full variable domain, its missing parts supplied by reference TRBV19 and TRBJ2-1, is DGGITQSPKYLFRKEGQNVTLSCEQNLNHDAMYWYRQDPGQGLRLIYYSQIVNDFQKGDIAEGYSVSREKKESFPLTVTSAQKNPTAFYLCASTDRGRIDEQFFGPGTRLTVL.

The gene calls are TRBV6-4 and TRBJ2-3; D is ambiguous. With 5 bases removed from V and 0 bases from J, the gap between germline ends came to 12 bases. Germline V CDR1 and CDR2: MRHNA, SNTAGT. The CDR3 loop spans 15 amino acids. The CDR3 DNA reads as TGTGCCAGCAGTTTGTCGGCGGACAGCACAGATACGCAGTATTTT. Translated, it gives CASSLSADSTDTQYF.

The chain recombines TRBV4-1 with TRBJ1-4; D may be TRBD1 (5 bases). CDR1 is MGHRA, CDR2 YSYEKL, per germline. Trimming pared 4 bases from V and 4 bases from J, leaving 16 bases between. CDR3 length equals 16 residues. The CDR3 sequence is CASSPPFGASNEKLFF. The CDR3 bases are TGCGCCAGCAGCCCTCCCTTCGGGGCGAGTAATGAAAAACTGTTTTTT.

As to this clone: Its ends do not fully match the called genes, so a read error is possible. The genes are TRBV2 and TRBJ2-7, with 10 bases identical to TRBD1. Germline V CDR1 and CDR2: SNHLY, FYNNEI. The CDR3 totals 12 residues. The DNA for the CDR3 is TGTGCCAGCAGCGGACTTTGGACAGGGGGGGACTTC. The encoded protein is CASSGLWTGGDF.